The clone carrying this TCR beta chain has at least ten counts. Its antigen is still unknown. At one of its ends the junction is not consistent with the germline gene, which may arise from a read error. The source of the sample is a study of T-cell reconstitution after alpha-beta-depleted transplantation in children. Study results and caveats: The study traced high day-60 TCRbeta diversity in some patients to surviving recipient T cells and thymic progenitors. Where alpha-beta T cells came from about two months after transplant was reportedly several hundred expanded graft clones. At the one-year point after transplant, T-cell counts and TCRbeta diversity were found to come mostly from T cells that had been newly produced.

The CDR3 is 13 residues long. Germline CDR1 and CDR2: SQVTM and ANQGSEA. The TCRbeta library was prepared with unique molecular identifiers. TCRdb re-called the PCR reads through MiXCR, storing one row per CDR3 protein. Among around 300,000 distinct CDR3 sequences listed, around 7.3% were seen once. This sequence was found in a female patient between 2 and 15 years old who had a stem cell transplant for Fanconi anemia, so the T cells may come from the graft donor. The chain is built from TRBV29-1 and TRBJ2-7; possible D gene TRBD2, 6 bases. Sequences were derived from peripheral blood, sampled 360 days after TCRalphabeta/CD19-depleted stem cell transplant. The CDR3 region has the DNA TGCAGCGTTGAAGAAGGACGCCGCGGGACGGTAGACTTC. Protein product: CSVEEGRRGTVDF.